This TCR beta chain was obtained from a study of cytomegalovirus exposure and HLA in healthy donors. Study-level results: Earlier analysis looked at TCR beta V segments, and most were productive about 87% or about 30% of the time.

About this clone itself: Its antigen is unknown.

Germline CDR1 reads MNHEY; CDR2 reads SVGAGI. Trimming stripped 7 bases from V and 6 bases from J, with 16 bases between. This CDR3 has 14 amino acids. The study ran its PCR with 60 Vbeta and 13 Jbeta primers. TCRdb's copy holds only in-frame clones and misses some; the assay was immunoSEQ multiplex PCR. The table shows some 150,000 clones, with just under 65% occurring only once. The chain employs TRBV6-5 and TRBJ2-1, with D unclear. Sequenced material: PBMCs. This clonotype originated in a woman aged 55-69 years in good health and CMV-seropositive. The CDR3 spells CASTPLGVINEQFF. The DNA of the CDR3 is TGTGCCAGCACCCCGTTGGGCGTCATCAATGAGCAGTTCTTC.